This T cell receptor beta chain originates from a study of T cells after yellow fever vaccination. Study-wide background: SMART-Seq v4 Ultra Low Input prepared the low-cell-number fractions.

The sample holds many counts of this clonotype. Its antigen is as yet unknown. This CDR3 has 15 residues. The trim removed 1 base at V and 4 bases at J, leaving 4 bases unmatched. From germline, CDR1 is KGHSH and CDR2 LQKENI. Regarding the study as a whole: The booster saw the reappearance of most primary-vaccination clones (approximately 97% CD4, about 90% CD8). Only a minor proportion of clonotypes was detected across both CD4 and CD8 compartments.

Production of TCR cDNA was by 5'RACE template switching, which also added a universal primer site and UMIs. One entry per CDR3 protein, called by TCRdb with MiXCR from the 5' RACE reads. In the table there are more than 120,000 distinct CDR3 sequences, roughly 8% of which are singletons. Sequencing used CD4+ T cells sorted from PBMCs, obtained 5 days after the yellow fever booster vaccination. The TCR was taken from a young man who received the YFV17D yellow fever vaccine. The chain recombines TRBV18 with TRBJ2-1, with 7 bases aligning to TRBD2. As DNA, the CDR3 is TGTGCCAGCTCACCACTCGGGGGGAGATACAATGAGCAGTTCTTC. Translated, it gives CASSPLGGRYNEQFF.